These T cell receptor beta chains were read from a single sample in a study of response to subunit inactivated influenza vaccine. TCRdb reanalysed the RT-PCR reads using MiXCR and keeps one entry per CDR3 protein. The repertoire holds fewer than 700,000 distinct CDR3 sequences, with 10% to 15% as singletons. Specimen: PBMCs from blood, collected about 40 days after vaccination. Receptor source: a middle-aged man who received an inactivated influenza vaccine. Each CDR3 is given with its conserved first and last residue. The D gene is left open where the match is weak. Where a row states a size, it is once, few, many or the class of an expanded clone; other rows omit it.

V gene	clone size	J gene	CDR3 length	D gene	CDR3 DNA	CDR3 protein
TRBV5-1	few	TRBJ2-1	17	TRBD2	TGCGCCAGCAGCTTGGTGCCTAGCGGGAGCTCCTACAATGAGCAGTTCTTC	CASSLVPSGSSYNEQFF
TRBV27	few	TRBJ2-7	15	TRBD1	TGTGCCAGCAGTACGCCGGGACAGGGCTTCTACGAGCAGTACTTC	CASSTPGQGFYEQYF
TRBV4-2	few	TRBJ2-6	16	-	TGTGCCAGCAGCCAACAGACAGGTTCTGGGGCCAACGTCCTGACTTTC	CASSQQTGSGANVLTF
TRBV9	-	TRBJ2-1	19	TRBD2	TGTGCCAGCAGCGTAGAGGTTGGGCGGGCTAGCGGGAGTAAGAATGAGCAGTTCTTC	CASSVEVGRASGSKNEQFF
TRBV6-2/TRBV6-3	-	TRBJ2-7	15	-	TGTGCCAGCAGACTTGGAATGCCCTTGGTGTACGAGCAGTACTTC	CASRLGMPLVYEQYF
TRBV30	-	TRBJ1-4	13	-	TGTGCCATCCCGGTGGCTCCAGTTGGAAAACTGTTTTTT	CAIPVAPVGKLFF
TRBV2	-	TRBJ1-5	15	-	TGTGCCAGCAAACCCGATCAGGGCAGCAATCAGCCCCAGCATTTT	CASKPDQGSNQPQHF
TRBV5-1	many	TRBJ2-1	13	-	TGCGCCAGCAGCTTGGGGGCCGGTAATGAGCAGTTCTTC	CASSLGAGNEQFF
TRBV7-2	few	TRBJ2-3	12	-	TGTGCCAGCAGCCAAAGACAGGCGTGGCAGTATTTT	CASSQRQAWQYF
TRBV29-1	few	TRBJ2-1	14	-	TGCAGCGCAGTGGTGGGGAGCTCCTACAATGAGCAGTTCTTC	CSAVVGSSYNEQFF
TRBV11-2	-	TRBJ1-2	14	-	TGTGCCAGCAGACCCCCGGCGCTGAACTATGGCTACACCTTC	CASRPPALNYGYTF
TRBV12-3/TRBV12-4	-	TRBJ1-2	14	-	TGTGCCAGCAGTTTTGCAGGAACCAACTATGGCTACACCTTC	CASSFAGTNYGYTF
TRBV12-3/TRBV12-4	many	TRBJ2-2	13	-	TGTGCCAGCAGTCAGGCAGGGAACGGGGAGCTGTTTTTT	CASSQAGNGELFF
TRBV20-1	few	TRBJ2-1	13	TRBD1	TGCAGTGCCCAGGACAGGCCCTACAATGAGCAGTTCTTC	CSAQDRPYNEQFF
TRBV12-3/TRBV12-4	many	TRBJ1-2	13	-	TGTGCCAGCAGTTTAACCAGGTTCTATGGCTACACCTTC	CASSLTRFYGYTF
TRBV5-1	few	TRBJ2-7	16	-	TGCGCCAGCAGCTTGGTTTTTAGCGGAAGTATCTACGAGCAGTACTTC	CASSLVFSGSIYEQYF
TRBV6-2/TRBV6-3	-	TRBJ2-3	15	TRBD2	TGTGCCAGCTCTAGCGGGAGAACCCGCACAGATACGCAGTATTTT	CASSSGRTRTDTQYF
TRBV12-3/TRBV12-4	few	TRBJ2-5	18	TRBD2	TGTGCCAGCAGTTTAGCGAGCCGGCTAGCGGGTACCCAAGAGACCCAGTACTTC	CASSLASRLAGTQETQYF
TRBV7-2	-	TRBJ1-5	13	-	TGTGCCAGCAGCATGGGGCTGTCCCAGCCCCAGCATTTT	CASSMGLSQPQHF
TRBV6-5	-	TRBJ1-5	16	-	TGTGCCAGCAGCTATAATAGGAGGACTGGCGATCAGCCCCAGCATTTT	CASSYNRRTGDQPQHF
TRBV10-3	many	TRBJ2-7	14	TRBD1	TGTGCCATCAGACGGGACAGGGGGGTGTACGAGCAGTACTTC	CAIRRDRGVYEQYF
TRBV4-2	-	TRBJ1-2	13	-	TGTGCCAGCAGCCAAGGCGGGGTTTATGGCTACACCTTC	CASSQGGVYGYTF
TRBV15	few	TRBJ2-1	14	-	TGTGCCACCAGCAGAGATTGGACACGGAATGAGCAGTTCTTC	CATSRDWTRNEQFF
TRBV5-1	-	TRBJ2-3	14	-	TGCGCCAGCGGAACTGGACAGATCACAGATACGCAGTATTTT	CASGTGQITDTQYF
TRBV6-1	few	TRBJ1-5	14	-	TGTGCCAGCAGTACCCTCGGCGGGAATCAGCCCCAGCATTTT	CASSTLGGNQPQHF
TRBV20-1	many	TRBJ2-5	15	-	TGCAGTGCTAGAGATCTGGGATCGTCACAAGAGACCCAGTACTTC	CSARDLGSSQETQYF
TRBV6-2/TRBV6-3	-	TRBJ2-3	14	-	TGTGCCAGCAGTTACTTCGGCGTCTACGATACGCAGTATTTT	CASSYFGVYDTQYF
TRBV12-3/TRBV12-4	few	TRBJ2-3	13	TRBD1	TGTGCCACCGAGACAGGGGAAACAGATACGCAGTATTTT	CATETGETDTQYF
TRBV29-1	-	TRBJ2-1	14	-	TGCAGCGTTGATGTCGGGAGTACCTACAATGAGCAGTTCTTC	CSVDVGSTYNEQFF
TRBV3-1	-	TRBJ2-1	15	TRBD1	TGTGCCAGCACCAAAATGGGACAGACGAACAATGAGCAGTTCTTC	CASTKMGQTNNEQFF
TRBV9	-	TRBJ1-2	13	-	TGTGCCAGCAGCGTAGAAGGACACTATGGCTACACCTTC	CASSVEGHYGYTF
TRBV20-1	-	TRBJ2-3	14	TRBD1	TGCAGTGCCCCCGGGACAGTTAGCACAGATACGCAGTATTTT	CSAPGTVSTDTQYF
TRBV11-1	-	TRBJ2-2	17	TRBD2	TGTGCCAGCAGCTCAGATATAGCGGGGGCGAACACCGGGGAGCTGTTTTTT	CASSSDIAGANTGELFF
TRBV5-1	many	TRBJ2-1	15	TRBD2	TGCGCCAGCAGACGAGTTAGCGGGAATCTGAATGAGCAGTTCTTC	CASRRVSGNLNEQFF
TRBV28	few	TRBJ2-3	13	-	TGTGCCAGCAGTCCCGGTCGGCGCCGGGCGCAGTATTTT	CASSPGRRRAQYF
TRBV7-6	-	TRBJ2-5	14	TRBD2	TGTGCCAGCAGCCCTGGACTAGTTCGGGAGACCCAGTACTTC	CASSPGLVRETQYF
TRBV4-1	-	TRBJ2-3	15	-	TGCGCCAGCAGCCAGGTTTTCAGAGGGCCAGATACGCAGTATTTT	CASSQVFRGPDTQYF
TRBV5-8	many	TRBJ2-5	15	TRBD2	TGTGCCAGCAGCTTGGGACTAGCGGAACAAGAGACCCAGTACTTC	CASSLGLAEQETQYF
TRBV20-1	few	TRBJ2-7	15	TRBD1	TGCAGTGCTAGAGGGACAGGGATGGCGGCCTACGAGCAGTACTTC	CSARGTGMAAYEQYF
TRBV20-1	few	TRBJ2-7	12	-	TGCAGTGCTAGACCCCAATTAGGCGAGCAGTACTTC	CSARPQLGEQYF
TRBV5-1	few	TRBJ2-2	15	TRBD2	TGCGCCAGCAGCTCTCCCGGGGGGGCGACCGGGGAGCTGTTTTTT	CASSSPGGATGELFF
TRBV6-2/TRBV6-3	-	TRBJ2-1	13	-	TGTGCCAGCAGTTACATCCGGTACAATGAGCAGTTCTTC	CASSYIRYNEQFF
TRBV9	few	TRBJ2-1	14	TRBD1	TGTGCCAGCAGCGTGGGACAGGGATACAATGAGCAGTTCTTC	CASSVGQGYNEQFF
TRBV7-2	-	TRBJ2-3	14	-	TGTGCCAGCAGCCCCCACACGGGGCGGGATACGCAGTATTTT	CASSPHTGRDTQYF
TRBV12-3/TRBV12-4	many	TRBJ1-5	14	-	TGTGCCAGCAGTTTACTGGTTTACAATCAGCCCCAGCATTTT	CASSLLVYNQPQHF
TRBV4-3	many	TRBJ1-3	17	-	TGCGCCAGCAGCCAAGAGGTTACCGTCGACTCTGGAAACACCATATATTTT	CASSQEVTVDSGNTIYF
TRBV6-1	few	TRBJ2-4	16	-	TGTGCCAGCAGGGATCGGGAGAGAGTAGCCAAAAACATTCAGTACTTC	CASRDRERVAKNIQYF
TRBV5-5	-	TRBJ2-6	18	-	TGTGCCAGCAGCTTGCGGGACGGGGCAATGTATGGGGCCAACGTCCTGACTTTC	CASSLRDGAMYGANVLTF
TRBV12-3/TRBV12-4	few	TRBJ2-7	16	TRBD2	TGTGCCAGCAGTTCCCCCGGACTAGCGGGCTCCTACGAGCAGTACTTC	CASSSPGLAGSYEQYF
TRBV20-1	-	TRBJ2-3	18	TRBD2	TGCAGTGCTAGAGCCCCGGGACTAGCGGGAGGAAGCACAGATACGCAGTATTTT	CSARAPGLAGGSTDTQYF
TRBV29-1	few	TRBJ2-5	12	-	TGCAGCGTTGATCAGAGACAAGAGACCCAGTACTTC	CSVDQRQETQYF
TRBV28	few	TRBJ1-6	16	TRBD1	TGTGCCAGCAAGACGACAGGGGCGACGTATAATTCACCCCTCCACTTT	CASKTTGATYNSPLHF